The 7 T cell receptor beta chains given below trace back to one sample, sequenced in a study of CD8+ T cells in alopecia areata. Reverse transcribed after extraction, RNA yielded cDNA as the sequencing template. Measured with immunoSEQ multiplex PCR; TCRdb has only the in-frame clones, and not every one. Of 120,000 to 150,000 clones in the sample, about two thirds were seen once. Material: CD8+ T cells sorted from blood. The receptors here all came from a human donor in good health.

This clone has more than one count but fewer than ten. The chain is built from TRBV9 and TRBJ2-6; D uncertain. The V gene lost 2 bases and the J gene lost 1 base, with 1 base spanning the gap. The CDR3 extends over 13 amino acids. CDR1 and CDR2 from the germline V gene are SGDLS and YYNGEE. This CDR3 is CASSVSGANVLTF. DNA for the CDR3: TGTGCCAGCAGCGTTTCTGGGGCCAACGTCCTGACTTTC.

The chain uses TRBV27 and TRBJ2-5; D not certain. Germline CDR1 reads MNHEY; CDR2 reads SMNVEV (reference sequence). The CDR3 sequence is 12 residues long. V dropped 8 bases and J dropped 2 bases, with 9 bases sitting between them. This CDR3 is CASADIQETQYF. The CDR3 coding sequence is TGTGCCAGCGCCGATATTCAAGAGACCCAGTACTTC.

This clone was observed once. The chain employs TRBV6-1 and TRBJ2-7; D is uncertain. The V end was cut by 8 bases, the J end by 4 bases, with 12 bases between. The CDR3 loop spans 12 amino acids. The germline V gene encodes CDR1 MNHNS and CDR2 SASEGT. CDR3 DNA: TGTGCCAGCCCGCCCCCACGTTACGAGCAGTACTTC. Translated, it gives CASPPPRYEQYF.

This clone was detected once. In DNA form, the CDR3 reads TGCGCCAGCAGCCTGGTGGGGACAGGGAACTACGAGCAGTACTTC. Translated, it gives CASSLVGTGNYEQYF. V is TRBV4-1 and J is TRBJ2-7; 9 bases fit TRBD1. The germline CDR1 and CDR2 sequences are MGHRA and YSYEKL. This CDR3 has 15 residues. Trimming cost V 4 bases and J 3 bases; bases outside gene matches: 7.

The chain is built from TRBV7-8 and TRBJ2-7; D not certain. This CDR3 is built from 14 residues. V was clipped by 2 bases and J by 5 bases, with 13 bases between them. Germline assignment: CDR1 SGHVS and CDR2 FQNEAQ. CDR3 coding DNA: TGTGCCAGCAGCTTAATCCAGCGAACCCACGAGCAGTACTTC. Protein sequence: CASSLIQRTHEQYF. Full variable domain (missing parts from reference TRBV7-8 and TRBJ2-7): GAGVSQSPRYKVAKRGQDVALRCDPISGHVSLFWYQQALGQGPEFLTYFQNEAQLDKSGLPSDRFFAERPEGSVSTLKIQRTQQEDSAVYLCASSLIQRTHEQYFGPGTRLTVT.

The V gene is TRBV5-1, the J gene TRBJ2-5; 15 bases match TRBD2. Trimming removed 0 bases from V and 4 bases from J; junction bases left unmatched: 1. The CDR3 extends over 16 amino acids. In germline, CDR1 is SGHRS, CDR2 YFSETQ. CDR3 residues: CASSLVGLAGGETQYF. The CDR3 coding sequence is TGCGCCAGCAGCTTGGTGGGACTAGCGGGAGGAGAGACCCAGTACTTC.

V usage is TRBV7-9 and J usage is TRBJ2-7, with 8 nucleotides matching TRBD2. The V and J ends lost 5 bases and 3 bases, in that order; junction bases with no gene match: 9. From germline, CDR1 is SEHNR and CDR2 FQNEAQ (reference sequence). The CDR3 loop spans 15 amino acids. CDR3: CASSLSAGDNYEQYF. DNA for the CDR3: TGTGCCAGCAGCCTATCAGCGGGAGACAACTACGAGCAGTACTTC.